Described below is a single T cell receptor (beta chain) sequence and its context. Other nucleotide sequences in the sample specify the same CDR3. Trimming removed 5 bases at V and 2 bases at J, with 9 bases between. The CDR3 has 13 amino acids. CDR1 is MNHEY and CDR2 is SVGAGI in the germline V gene. This entry belongs to a study of blood T cell repertoires in COVID-19. About the research overall: PBMCs, B-cell-depleted T cells, or T cells were the source of the cDNA or gDNA that made up the material.

The cohort comprised adults aged roughly 18 to 95 years residing in about two dozen US areas. Participant-given clinical history determined each cohort assignment. The method was immunoSEQ multiplex PCR; TCRdb's version includes in-frame clones alone and lacks a portion of them. The sample includes roughly 250,000 clones, 87% of them seen just once. The sequencing sample was made of PBMCs or T cells enriched from blood (not recorded which). This receptor was taken from a woman aged 25 to 39 with acute COVID-19. The chain combines TRBV6-5 with TRBJ1-2; the D gene is possibly TRBD1 (6 bases). The CDR3 region is CASSTGTNYGYTF. As DNA, the CDR3 is TGTGCCAGCAGTACCGGGACAAACTATGGCTACACCTTC.